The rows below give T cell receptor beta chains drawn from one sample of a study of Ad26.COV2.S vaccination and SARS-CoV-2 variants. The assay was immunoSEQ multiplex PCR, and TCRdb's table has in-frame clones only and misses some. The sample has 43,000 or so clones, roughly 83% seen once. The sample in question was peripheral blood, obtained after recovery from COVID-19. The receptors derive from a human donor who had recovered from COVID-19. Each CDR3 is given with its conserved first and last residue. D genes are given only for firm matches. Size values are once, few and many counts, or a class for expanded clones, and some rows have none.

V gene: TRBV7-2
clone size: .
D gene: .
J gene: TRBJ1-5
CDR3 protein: CASSLGRANQPQHF
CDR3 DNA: TGTGCCAGCAGCTTAGGCAGGGCCAATCAGCCCCAGCATTTT

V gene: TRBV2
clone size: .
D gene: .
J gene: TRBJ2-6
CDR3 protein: CASSLGGVRANVLTF
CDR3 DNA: TGTGCCAGCAGTCTAGGCGGGGTAAGGGCCAACGTCCTGACTTTC

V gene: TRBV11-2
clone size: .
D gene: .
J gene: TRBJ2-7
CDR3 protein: CASSLDSGYEQYF
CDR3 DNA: TGTGCCAGCAGCTTAGACTCTGGGTACGAGCAGTACTTC

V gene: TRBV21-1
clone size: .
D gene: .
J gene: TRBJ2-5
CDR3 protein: CASPGTRAETQYF
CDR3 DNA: TGTGCCAGCCCCGGGACTAGAGCGGAGACCCAGTACTTC

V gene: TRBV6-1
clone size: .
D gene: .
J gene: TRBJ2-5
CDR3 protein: CASSERRGTTQETQYF
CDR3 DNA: TGTGCCAGCAGTGAAAGGAGGGGGACTACGCAAGAGACCCAGTACTTC

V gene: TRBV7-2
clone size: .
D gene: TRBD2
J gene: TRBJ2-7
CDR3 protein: CASSPFGGSSYEQYF
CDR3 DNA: TGTGCCAGCAGCCCTTTCGGGGGGAGCTCCTACGAGCAGTACTTC

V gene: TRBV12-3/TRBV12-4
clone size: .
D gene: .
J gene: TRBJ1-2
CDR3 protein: CASSLYRERGYTF
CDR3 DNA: TGTGCCAGCAGTCTTTACAGGGAGAGAGGCTACACCTTC

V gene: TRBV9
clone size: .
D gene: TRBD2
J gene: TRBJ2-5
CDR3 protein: CASSVLGLAGGETQYF
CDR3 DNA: TGTGCCAGCAGCGTACTGGGACTAGCGGGGGGAGAGACCCAGTACTTC

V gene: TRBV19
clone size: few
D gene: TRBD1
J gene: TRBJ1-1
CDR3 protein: CASSGQGRTEAFF
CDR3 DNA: TGTGCCAGTAGTGGACAGGGGAGGACTGAAGCTTTCTTT

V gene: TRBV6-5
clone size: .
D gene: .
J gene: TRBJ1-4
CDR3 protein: CASSIRAPNEKLFF
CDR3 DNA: TGTGCCAGCAGTATCCGGGCCCCGAATGAAAAACTGTTTTTT